This TCR beta chain stems from a study of shared clonotypes between healthy human individuals. TCRdb keeps only in-frame clones here, not all; method: immunoSEQ multiplex PCR. The table records over a million clones, approximately 97% of them present only once. The clonotype comes from a man aged 25-40 years in good health. The sample was naive CD4+ T cells sorted from blood. Subset in this sample: CD45RA+ positively selected.

The DNA of the CDR3 is TGCGCCAGCAGCCCGGGGGCGTCTTCCTACAATGAGCAGTTCTTC. Amino acid sequence: CASSPGASSYNEQFF. The chain combines TRBV5-1 with TRBJ2-1; possibly TRBD1 or TRBD2 for D (6 bases each). Trimming took off 4 bases at V and 1 base at J, with 12 bases between the two ends. Germline V gene sequence: CDR1 SGHRS, CDR2 YFSETQ. The CDR3 length is 15 residues.